One and the same sample provided the 24 T cell receptor beta chains below, sequenced in a study of T-cell reconstitution after alpha-beta-depleted transplantation in children. Unique molecular identifiers were incorporated during preparation of the TCRbeta library. TCRdb passed the PCR reads through MiXCR, listing each CDR3 protein once. The sample has around 370,000 distinct CDR3 sequences, roughly 15% seen once. The sample consisted of PBMCs, mostly from graft donor cells, taken 360 days after TCRalphabeta/CD19-depleted stem cell transplant. The receptors stem from a male patient aged 2 to 10 who had a stem cell transplant for acute lymphoblastic leukemia, so the T cells may come from the graft donor.

The V call is TRBV20-1, the J call TRBJ2-1; D is uncertain. CDR3 length: 13 residues. V lost 3 bases and J 0 bases, leaving 6 bases between the germline ends. The V gene's germline CDR1 is DFQATT and CDR2 SNEGSKA (reference sequence). CDR3 amino acids: CSARGNSYNEQFF. The DNA of the CDR3 is TGCAGTGCTAGGGGGAACTCCTACAATGAGCAGTTCTTC.

This clonotype has ten or more counts. This sequence joins TRBV10-3 and TRBJ2-5; possible D gene TRBD2, 6 bases. V was clipped by 0 bases and J by 1 base, with 12 bases between them. The CDR3 is 16 amino acids. CDR1 and CDR2 (germline): ENHRY, SYGVKD. The CDR3 protein is CAISESVRDIQETQYF. In DNA, the CDR3 is TGTGCCATCAGTGAGTCGGTGCGGGATATCCAAGAGACCCAGTACTTC.

This clonotype has just a few counts. The rearrangement links TRBV6-5 to TRBJ1-1; D remains unclear. Trimming removed 2 bases from V and 3 bases from J, with 13 bases in between. The germline V gene has CDR1 MNHEY and CDR2 SVGAGI. CDR3 length: 15 residues. In DNA form, the CDR3 reads TGTGCCAGCAGTTACGTCGAATCTTTGTACACTGAAGCTTTCTTT. Its translation: CASSYVESLYTEAFF.

This clonotype has ten or more counts. This chain uses TRBV4-3 with TRBJ2-3; D remains unclear. The CDR3 runs to 12 residues. Germline CDR1 LGHNA, CDR2 YSLEER. V lost 2 bases and J 5 bases, leaving 5 bases between the germline ends. CDR3 DNA: TGCGCCAGCAGCCAAAGGAGAGATACGCAGTATTTT. It codes for CASSQRRDTQYF.

The chain uses TRBV5-1 and TRBJ2-7; D perhaps matches TRBD2 (6 bases). The CDR3 is 13 residues long. The V gene's germline CDR1 is SGHRS and CDR2 YFSETQ. The V end lost 2 bases, the J end lost 4 bases, and 10 bases lay between the germline ends. The CDR3 protein is CASSLWGEYEQYF. In DNA form, the CDR3 reads TGCGCCAGCAGCTTATGGGGGGAATACGAGCAGTACTTC.

This clonotype was detected a few times. The V gene is TRBV6-2 or TRBV6-3, the J gene TRBJ2-2; D is unclear. The germline V gene encodes CDR1 MNHEY and CDR2 SVGEGT. The CDR3 is made up of 13 amino acids. Trimming left V 8 bases short and J 1 base short, with 8 bases between. The CDR3 bases are TGTGCCAGCCGGACCCGGAACACCGGGGAGCTGTTTTTT. Translated, it gives CASRTRNTGELFF.

The chain links TRBV20-1 to TRBJ2-5; the match to TRBD1 covers 7 bases. Germline assignment: CDR1 DFQATT and CDR2 SNEGSKA (reference sequence). This CDR3 is 14 amino acids long. V lost 0 bases, J lost 5 bases, and 6 bases stayed unmatched. The CDR3 nucleotides are TGCAGTGCTAGAGACCCGGGACAGTCGGAGACCCAGTACTTC. Translated, it gives CSARDPGQSETQYF.

The V call is TRBV5-1, the J call TRBJ1-2, with 7 positions matching TRBD1. CDR1 SGHRS and CDR2 YFSETQ come from the germline V gene. V shed 4 bases, J shed 5 bases, and the junction held 8 bases outside the gene matches. The CDR3 has 14 amino acids. CDR3 bases: TGCGCCAGCAGCCTTGACAGGGTTAGATATGGCTACACCTTC. Protein: CASSLDRVRYGYTF.

As concerns this clonotype: The junction and the germline gene differ at one end; a read error may be behind it. The rearrangement joins TRBV20-1 to TRBJ2-3; D is undetermined. The CDR3 length is 11 residues. Germline V CDR1 and CDR2: DFQATT, SNEGSKA (reference sequence). CDR3 nucleotides: TGCAGTGCTCGTCGAACAGATACGGAGTATTTT. This sequence encodes CSARRTDTEYF.

This clonotype was counted at least ten times. V gene TRBV5-1 combines with J gene TRBJ1-2; no reliable D call. With 6 bases removed from V and 5 bases from J, the gap between germline ends came to 17 bases. Germline CDR1 reads SGHRS; CDR2 reads YFSETQ. The CDR3 contains 14 residues. The CDR3 DNA sequence: TGCGCCAGCACCGAAGACGGCGGCGGATATGGCTACACCTTC. Translated, it gives CASTEDGGGYGYTF.

The CDR3 bases are TGTGCCAGCAGGCTCCGACAAGGATGGAATGAAAAACTGTTTTTT. This codes for CASRLRQGWNEKLFF. The chain recombines TRBV6-1 with TRBJ1-4, with D unresolved. Germline assignment: CDR1 MNHNS and CDR2 SASEGT. CDR3 length: 15 residues. The V end lost 6 bases, the J end lost 5 bases, and 16 bases lay between the germline ends.

This clonotype was detected a few times. The V call is TRBV27, the J call TRBJ2-1; TRBD2 agrees at 9 bases. J gave up 3 bases and V 3 bases, and 12 bases lay outside the gene matches. This CDR3 has 18 residues. The germline gives CDR1 MNHEY, CDR2 SMNVEV (reference sequence). Here the CDR3 DNA reads TGTGCCAGCAGTTTTAACCTAATCCGCGGGAGGGTCTACAATGAGCAGTTCTTC. Amino acid sequence: CASSFNLIRGRVYNEQFF.

This clonotype was observed a few times. This chain uses TRBV5-1 with TRBJ2-7; D not resolved. Germline assignment: CDR1 SGHRS and CDR2 YFSETQ. V was shortened by 0 bases and J by 5 bases, with 15 bases between the two germline ends. CDR3 length: 15 residues. CDR3 protein: CASSLGLSLSHEQYF. Here the CDR3 DNA reads TGCGCCAGCAGCTTGGGACTCTCCCTGTCCCACGAGCAGTACTTC.

The V gene is TRBV6-2 or TRBV6-3, the J gene TRBJ2-7; weak D call: TRBD1 (6 bases). Germline CDR1 and CDR2: MNHEY and SVGEGT. Trimming removed 4 bases at V and 3 bases at J, with 25 bases between. The CDR3 contains 18 residues. The DNA of the CDR3 is TGTGCCAGCAGTTCGTCCCGACTAAAACCGGGACACATCTACGAGCAGTACTTC. It is translated as CASSSSRLKPGHIYEQYF.

The chain joins TRBV9 to TRBJ2-5; 9 positions agree with TRBD1. With 7 bases clipped from V and 5 bases from J, the junction kept 6 bases outside the gene matches. CDR1 SGDLS and CDR2 YYNGEE come from the germline V gene. This CDR3 is built from 13 residues. This CDR3 is CASGETGGETQYF. CDR3 bases: TGTGCCAGCGGAGAGACAGGGGGTGAGACCCAGTACTTC.

This clonotype was counted between two and nine times. The chain employs TRBV10-2 and TRBJ2-7; 11 bases map to TRBD2. The CDR3 is 15 residues long. J gave up 4 bases and V 6 bases, and 8 bases lay outside the gene matches. Per germline, CDR1 WSHSY and CDR2 SAAADI. The CDR3 here is CASRDSGRANYEQYF. The CDR3 DNA follows: TGCGCCAGCAGAGATAGCGGGAGGGCCAATTACGAGCAGTACTTC.

This clonotype was found a few times. This chain joins TRBV25-1 and TRBJ2-3; D is tentatively TRBD1 or TRBD2 (5 bases each). The germline V gene encodes CDR1 MGHDK and CDR2 SYGVNS. The CDR3 has 15 amino acids. V was pared by 3 bases and J by 3 bases, with 13 bases between. The CDR3 protein is CASSERGVRTDTQYF. In DNA, the CDR3 is TGTGCCAGCAGTGAGCGAGGGGTGCGAACAGATACGCAGTATTTT.

This clonotype was seen only a few times. The V call is TRBV28, the J call TRBJ2-1; D may be TRBD1 or TRBD2 (5 bases each). The CDR3 covers 15 residues. The germline CDR1 and CDR2 sequences are MDHEN and SYDVKM. V shed 6 bases and J shed 6 bases, with 18 bases lying between them. The CDR3 DNA reads TGTGCCAGCAGCTCCCTAGAGGGACCCGGCAATGAGCAGTTCTTC. Protein product: CASSSLEGPGNEQFF.

This clonotype was seen only a few times. The chain couples TRBV5-5 to TRBJ1-2; D not resolved. CDR3 length: 12 amino acids. V was pared by 2 bases and J by 7 bases, with 9 bases between. Germline CDR1 and CDR2: SGHKS and YYEKEE (reference sequence). The CDR3 DNA reads TGTGCCAGCAGCTTCGGCGTGGTTGGCTACACCTTC. The encoded protein is CASSFGVVGYTF. The whole variable domain, filled in from reference TRBV5-5 and TRBJ1-2, reads DAGVTQSPTHLIKTRGQQVTLRCSPISGHKSVSWYQQVLGQGPQFIFQYYEKEERGRGNFPDRFSARQFPNYSSELNVNALLLGDSALYLCASSFGVVGYTFGSGTRLTVV.

This chain uses TRBV28 with TRBJ2-3; TRBD1 matches 9 bases. Germline CDR1 reads MDHEN; CDR2 reads SYDVKM. This CDR3 contains 19 residues. V trimming: 2 bases; J trimming: 4 bases; junction bases outside the gene matches: 16. The CDR3 loop is CASSLPEAGQGWLADTQYF. In DNA, the CDR3 is TGTGCCAGCAGTTTACCGGAAGCGGGACAGGGATGGTTAGCAGATACGCAGTATTTT.

Only a few counts were recorded for this clonotype. The chain recombines TRBV5-6 with TRBJ1-2; D not certain. Germline V gene sequence: CDR1 SGHDT, CDR2 YYEEEE. Trimming left V 1 base short and J 3 bases short, with 10 bases between. The CDR3 spans 14 residues. The CDR3 coding sequence is TGTGCCAGCAGCTTGTCGGGGAGGCACTATGGCTACACCTTC. Amino acids: CASSLSGRHYGYTF.

This clonotype was counted between two and nine times. This chain uses TRBV4-2 with TRBJ1-2; no reliable D call. V was pared by 5 bases and J by 4 bases, with 17 bases between. CDR3 length: 15 residues. Germline V lookup: CDR1 LGHNA, CDR2 YNFKEQ. As DNA, the CDR3 is TGTGCCAGCAGCAATCAAGACACCGATTTCTATGGCTACACCTTC. Its translation: CASSNQDTDFYGYTF.

The table lists this clonotype with many counts. The V and J genes are TRBV7-2 and TRBJ2-1, with 10 positions matching TRBD2. With V trimmed by 1 base and J by 10 bases, 10 bases remained unmatched. The CDR3 covers 16 residues. Germline CDR1 is SGHTA and CDR2 is FQGNSA. CDR3 amino acids: CASSLEGLGLANEQFF. Written as DNA, the CDR3 is TGTGCCAGCAGCTTAGAGGGCTTGGGACTAGCGAACGAGCAGTTCTTC. Supplemented by reference TRBV7-2 and TRBJ2-1, the full variable domain reads GAGVSQSPSNKVTEKGKDVELRCDPISGHTALYWYRQSLGQGLEFLIYFQGNSAPDKSGLPSDRFSAERTGGSVSTLTIQRTQQEDSAVYLCASSLEGLGLANEQFFGPGTRLTVL.

This sequence joins TRBV5-6 and TRBJ2-1; the match to TRBD2 covers 14 bases. Unmatched junction bases numbered 5, after V lost 0 bases and J lost 9 bases. The CDR3 sequence is 16 residues long. Germline V gene sequence: CDR1 SGHDT, CDR2 YYEEEE. The CDR3 nucleotides are TGTGCCAGCAGCTTGGAGTGGACTAGCGGGAGGTCTGAGCAGTTCTTC. Encoded protein: CASSLEWTSGRSEQFF.